The sequence of this T cell receptor beta chain was determined in a study of tumor and adjacent non-tumor tissue in lung cancer. Study overall: The cohort had roughly 12 adenocarcinoma, 2 squamous cell and 1 small cell patients. Notes on the study in general: In normal lung, the top 100 clones were significantly more dominant than in tumor.

A modified ARM-PCR protocol with three rounds of nested PCR amplified TCRbeta. TCRdb reanalysed the multiplex PCR reads using MiXCR and keeps one entry per CDR3 protein. The sample has 60,000 to 85,000 distinct CDR3 sequences; around 75% are singletons. As to this clonotype: Its antigen is not known. Sequence at one end of the junction differs from germline and may be a read error.

No cell sorting was done before RNA was extracted from the tissue. The sequence came from a woman between 45 and 65 years old with non-small cell lung cancer. Source material: lung tumor tissue.

The CDR3 spells CSAGDRNKQFF. The CDR3 bases are TGCAGTGCTGGGGACCGCAATAAGCAGTTCTTC. The V call is TRBV20-1, the J call TRBJ2-1; the D call may be TRBD1 or TRBD2 (5 bases each). The CDR3 has 11 amino acids. Germline loops: CDR1 DFQATT, CDR2 SNEGSKA (reference sequence).